What follows describes a single T cell receptor beta chain. The sample belongs to a study of T cell changes during pregnancy in multiple sclerosis. Clones were sequenced by immunoSEQ multiplex PCR, and TCRdb holds only the in-frame ones, with some missing. Seen here are roughly 70,000 clones, about 92% observed once, and the top ten hold about 2.5%. CDR3 size: 14 residues. Germline-derived CDR1 and CDR2 are PRHDT and FYEKMQ (reference sequence). The germline V and J ends were trimmed by 2 bases and 3 bases, with 10 bases remaining between them. The material was peripheral blood, obtained before pregnancy. This TCR was sampled from a female donor with multiple sclerosis, enrolled in a pregnancy study. V usage is TRBV13 and J usage is TRBJ1-2; D is ambiguous. Here the CDR3 reads CASSLRRADYGYTF. CDR3 nucleotide sequence: TGTGCCAGCAGCTTAAGGCGGGCGGACTATGGCTACACCTTC.